This entry is about one T cell receptor beta chain. The data derive from a study of shared clonotypes between healthy human individuals. With 5 bases clipped from V and 5 bases from J, the junction kept 3 bases outside the gene matches. There are 13 residues in the CDR3. CDR1 and CDR2 from the germline V gene are SEHNR and FQNEAQ (reference sequence). Replicate PCRs run on sorted subsets employed 200 ng DNA, about 27,000 T cell genomes. TCRdb keeps only in-frame clones here, not all; method: immunoSEQ multiplex PCR. The table shows approximately 640,000 clones, with roughly 88% occurring only once. This TCR was sampled from a man between 18 and 29 years old in good health. Some clones in this sample may be carry-over from other donors' samples. The specimen sequenced was memory CD8+ T cells from PBMCs. The sample's subset: CD45RO+ cells pooled with CCR7-negative TemRA cells. The genes are TRBV7-9 and TRBJ2-1; 7 positions agree with TRBD2. The CDR3 bases are TGTGCCAGCAGCCCCGCGGGGGACAATGAGCAGTTCTTC. This encodes CASSPAGDNEQFF.